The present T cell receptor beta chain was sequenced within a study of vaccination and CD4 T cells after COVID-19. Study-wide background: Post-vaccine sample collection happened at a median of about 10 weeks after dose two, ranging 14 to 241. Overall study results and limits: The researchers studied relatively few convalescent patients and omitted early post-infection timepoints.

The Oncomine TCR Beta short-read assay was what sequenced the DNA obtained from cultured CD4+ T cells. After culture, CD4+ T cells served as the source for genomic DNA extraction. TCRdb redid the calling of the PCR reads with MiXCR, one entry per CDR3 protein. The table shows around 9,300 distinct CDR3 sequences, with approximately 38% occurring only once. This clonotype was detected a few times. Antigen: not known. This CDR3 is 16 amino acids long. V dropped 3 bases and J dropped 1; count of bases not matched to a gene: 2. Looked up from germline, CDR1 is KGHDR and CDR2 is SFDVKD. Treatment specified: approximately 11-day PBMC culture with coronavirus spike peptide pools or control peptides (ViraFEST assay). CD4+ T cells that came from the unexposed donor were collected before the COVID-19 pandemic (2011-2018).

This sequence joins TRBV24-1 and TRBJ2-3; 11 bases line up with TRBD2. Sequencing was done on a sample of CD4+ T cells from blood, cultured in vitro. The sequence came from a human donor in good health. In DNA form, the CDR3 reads TGTGCCACCAGTGATACTAGCGGGAGTCGCACAGATACGCAGTATTTT. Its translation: CATSDTSGSRTDTQYF.